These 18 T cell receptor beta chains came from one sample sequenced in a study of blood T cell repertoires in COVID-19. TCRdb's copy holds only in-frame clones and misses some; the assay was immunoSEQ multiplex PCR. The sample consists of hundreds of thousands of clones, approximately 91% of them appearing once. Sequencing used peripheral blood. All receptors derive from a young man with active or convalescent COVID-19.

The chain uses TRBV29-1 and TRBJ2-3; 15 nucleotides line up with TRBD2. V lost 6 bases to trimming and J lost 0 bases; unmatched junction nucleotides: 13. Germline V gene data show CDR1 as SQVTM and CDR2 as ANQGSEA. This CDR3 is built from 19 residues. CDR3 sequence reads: CSVEGLAGGRKISTDTQYF. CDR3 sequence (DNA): TGCAGCGTGGAGGGACTAGCGGGGGGCAGAAAGATAAGCACAGATACGCAGTATTTT.

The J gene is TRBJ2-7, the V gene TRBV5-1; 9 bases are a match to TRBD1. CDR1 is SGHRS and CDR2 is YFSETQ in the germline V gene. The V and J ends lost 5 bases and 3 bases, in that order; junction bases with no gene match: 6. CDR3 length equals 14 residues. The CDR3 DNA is TGCGCCAGCAGTCCGGGGACAGGGAACTACGAGCAGTACTTC. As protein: CASSPGTGNYEQYF.

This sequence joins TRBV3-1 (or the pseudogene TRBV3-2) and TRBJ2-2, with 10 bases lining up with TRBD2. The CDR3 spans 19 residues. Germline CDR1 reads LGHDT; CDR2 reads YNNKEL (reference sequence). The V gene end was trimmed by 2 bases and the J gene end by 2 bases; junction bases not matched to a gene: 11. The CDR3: CASSQLSSGGARNTGELFF. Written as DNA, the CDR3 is TGTGCCAGCAGCCAACTCTCGAGCGGGGGGGCCCGTAACACCGGGGAGCTGTTTTTT.

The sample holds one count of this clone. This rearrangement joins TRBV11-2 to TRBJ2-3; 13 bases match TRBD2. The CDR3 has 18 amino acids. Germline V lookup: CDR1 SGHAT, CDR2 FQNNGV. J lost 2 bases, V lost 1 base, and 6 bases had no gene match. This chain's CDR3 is CASSLAPGTSGATDTQYF. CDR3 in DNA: TGTGCCAGCAGCTTAGCGCCCGGGACTAGCGGGGCCACAGATACGCAGTATTTT.

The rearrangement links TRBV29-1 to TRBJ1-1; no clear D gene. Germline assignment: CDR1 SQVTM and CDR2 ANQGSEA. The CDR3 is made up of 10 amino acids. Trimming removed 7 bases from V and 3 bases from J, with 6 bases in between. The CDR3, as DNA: TGCAGCGGTCGCGACACTGAAGCTTTCTTT. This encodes CSGRDTEAFF.

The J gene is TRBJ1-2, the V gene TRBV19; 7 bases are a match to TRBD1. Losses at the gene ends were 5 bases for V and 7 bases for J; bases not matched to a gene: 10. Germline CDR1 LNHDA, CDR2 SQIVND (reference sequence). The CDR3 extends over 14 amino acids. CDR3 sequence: CASSQEQGIGGYTF. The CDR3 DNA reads TGTGCCAGTAGTCAAGAACAGGGGATTGGTGGCTACACCTTC. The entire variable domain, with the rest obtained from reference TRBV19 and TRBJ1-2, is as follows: DGGITQSPKYLFRKEGQNVTLSCEQNLNHDAMYWYRQDPGQGLRLIYYSQIVNDFQKGDIAEGYSVSREKKESFPLTVTSAQKNPTAFYLCASSQEQGIGGYTFGSGTRLTVV.

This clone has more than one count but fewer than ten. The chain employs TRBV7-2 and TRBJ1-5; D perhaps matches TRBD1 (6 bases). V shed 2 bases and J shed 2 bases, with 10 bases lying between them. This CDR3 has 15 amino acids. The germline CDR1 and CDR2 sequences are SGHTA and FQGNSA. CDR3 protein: CASSLIAGGNQPQHF. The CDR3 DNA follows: TGTGCCAGCAGCTTAATTGCAGGGGGCAATCAGCCCCAGCATTTT.

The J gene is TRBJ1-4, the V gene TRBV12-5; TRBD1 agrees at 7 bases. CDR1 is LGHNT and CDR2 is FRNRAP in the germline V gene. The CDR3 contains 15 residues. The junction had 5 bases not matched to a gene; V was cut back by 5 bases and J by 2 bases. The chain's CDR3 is CASGTGDSTNEKLFF. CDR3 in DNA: TGTGCTAGTGGTACAGGGGACTCCACTAATGAAAAACTGTTTTTT. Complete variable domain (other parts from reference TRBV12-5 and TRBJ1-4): DARVTQTPRHKVTEMGQEVTMRCQPILGHNTVFWYRQTMMQGLELLAYFRNRAPLDDSGMPKDRFSAEMPDATLATLKIQPSEPRDSAVYFCASGTGDSTNEKLFFGSGTQLSVL.

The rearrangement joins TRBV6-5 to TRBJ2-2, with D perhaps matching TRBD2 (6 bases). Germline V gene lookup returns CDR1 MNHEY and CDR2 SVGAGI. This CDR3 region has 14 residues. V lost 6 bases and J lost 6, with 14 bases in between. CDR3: CASRWGQRAGELFF. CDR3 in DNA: TGTGCCAGCAGGTGGGGCCAGCGGGCCGGGGAGCTGTTTTTT.

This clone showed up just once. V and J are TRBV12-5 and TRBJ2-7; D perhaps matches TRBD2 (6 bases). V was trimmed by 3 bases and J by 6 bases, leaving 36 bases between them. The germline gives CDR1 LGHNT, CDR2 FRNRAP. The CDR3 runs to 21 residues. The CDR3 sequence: CASGLSGPSGWSAPREVEQYF. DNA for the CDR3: TGTGCTAGTGGTTTATCTGGGCCTTCAGGGTGGAGCGCTCCCAGGGAGGTCGAGCAGTACTTC. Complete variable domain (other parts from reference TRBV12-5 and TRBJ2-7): DARVTQTPRHKVTEMGQEVTMRCQPILGHNTVFWYRQTMMQGLELLAYFRNRAPLDDSGMPKDRFSAEMPDATLATLKIQPSEPRDSAVYFCASGLSGPSGWSAPREVEQYFGPGTRLTVT.

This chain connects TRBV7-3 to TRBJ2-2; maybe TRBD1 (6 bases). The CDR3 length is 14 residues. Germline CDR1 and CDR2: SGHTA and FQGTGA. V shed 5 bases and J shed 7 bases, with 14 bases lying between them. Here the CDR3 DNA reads TGTGCCAGCAGCCAGGGGCCACGAGACGGGGAGCTGTTTTTT. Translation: CASSQGPRDGELFF.

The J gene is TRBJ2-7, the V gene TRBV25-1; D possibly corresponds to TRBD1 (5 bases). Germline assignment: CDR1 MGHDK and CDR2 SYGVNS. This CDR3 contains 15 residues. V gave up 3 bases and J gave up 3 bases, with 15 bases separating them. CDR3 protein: CASSELVLGDYEQYF. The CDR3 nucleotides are TGTGCCAGCAGTGAGTTGGTTCTAGGGGACTACGAGCAGTACTTC.

The CDR3 nucleotides are TGTGCCAGCAGCGGACTAGCGGGACCTGAGCAGTACTTC. Its translation: CASSGLAGPEQYF. The rearrangement links TRBV12-3 or TRBV12-4 to TRBJ2-7; 12 nucleotides match TRBD2. Germline trimming cut 6 bases from V and 7 bases from J; bases unmatched to any gene: 4. The CDR3 is made up of 13 amino acids.

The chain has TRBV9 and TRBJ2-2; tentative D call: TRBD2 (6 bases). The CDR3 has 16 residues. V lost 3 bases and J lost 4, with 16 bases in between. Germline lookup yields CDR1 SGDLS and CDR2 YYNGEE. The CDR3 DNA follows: TGTGCCAGCAGCGGGCGGGGCCAGGAGGGCACCGGGGAGCTGTTTTTT. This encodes CASSGRGQEGTGELFF.

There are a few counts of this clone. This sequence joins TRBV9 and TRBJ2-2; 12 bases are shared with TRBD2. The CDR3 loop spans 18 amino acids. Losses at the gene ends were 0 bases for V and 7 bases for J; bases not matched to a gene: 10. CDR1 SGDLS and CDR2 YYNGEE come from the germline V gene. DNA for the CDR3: TGTGCCAGCAGCGTAGCCCCTAGCGGGGGGGCCTGGGGCGGGGAGCTGTTTTTT. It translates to CASSVAPSGGAWGGELFF. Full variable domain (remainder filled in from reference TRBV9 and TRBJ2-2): DSGVTQTPKHLITATGQRVTLRCSPRSGDLSVYWYQQSLDQGLQFLIQYYNGEERAKGNILERFSAQQFPDLHSELNLSSLELGDSALYFCASSVAPSGGAWGGELFFGEGSRLTVL.

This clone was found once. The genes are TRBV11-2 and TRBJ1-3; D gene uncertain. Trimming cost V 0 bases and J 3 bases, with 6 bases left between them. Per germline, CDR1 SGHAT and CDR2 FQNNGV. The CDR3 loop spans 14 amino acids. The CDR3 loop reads CASSLDRNGNTIYF. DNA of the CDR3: TGTGCCAGCAGCTTAGACAGGAATGGAAACACCATATATTTT.

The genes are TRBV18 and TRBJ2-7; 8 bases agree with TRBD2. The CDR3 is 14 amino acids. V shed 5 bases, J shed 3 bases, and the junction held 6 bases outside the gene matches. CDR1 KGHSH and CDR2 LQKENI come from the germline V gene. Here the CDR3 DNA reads TGTGCCAGCTCAACGTTAGCGGGGTTCTACGAGCAGTACTTC. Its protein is CASSTLAGFYEQYF.

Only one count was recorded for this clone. CDR3 nucleotides: TGCGCCAGCAGCCAAGAGCCCGGGTTAAATCAGCCCCAGCATTTT. It is translated as CASSQEPGLNQPQHF. The rearrangement joins TRBV4-1 to TRBJ1-5; D remains ambiguous. Germline V lookup: CDR1 MGHRA, CDR2 YSYEKL. Trimming cost V 0 bases and J 4 bases, with 10 bases left between them. There are 15 residues in the CDR3.